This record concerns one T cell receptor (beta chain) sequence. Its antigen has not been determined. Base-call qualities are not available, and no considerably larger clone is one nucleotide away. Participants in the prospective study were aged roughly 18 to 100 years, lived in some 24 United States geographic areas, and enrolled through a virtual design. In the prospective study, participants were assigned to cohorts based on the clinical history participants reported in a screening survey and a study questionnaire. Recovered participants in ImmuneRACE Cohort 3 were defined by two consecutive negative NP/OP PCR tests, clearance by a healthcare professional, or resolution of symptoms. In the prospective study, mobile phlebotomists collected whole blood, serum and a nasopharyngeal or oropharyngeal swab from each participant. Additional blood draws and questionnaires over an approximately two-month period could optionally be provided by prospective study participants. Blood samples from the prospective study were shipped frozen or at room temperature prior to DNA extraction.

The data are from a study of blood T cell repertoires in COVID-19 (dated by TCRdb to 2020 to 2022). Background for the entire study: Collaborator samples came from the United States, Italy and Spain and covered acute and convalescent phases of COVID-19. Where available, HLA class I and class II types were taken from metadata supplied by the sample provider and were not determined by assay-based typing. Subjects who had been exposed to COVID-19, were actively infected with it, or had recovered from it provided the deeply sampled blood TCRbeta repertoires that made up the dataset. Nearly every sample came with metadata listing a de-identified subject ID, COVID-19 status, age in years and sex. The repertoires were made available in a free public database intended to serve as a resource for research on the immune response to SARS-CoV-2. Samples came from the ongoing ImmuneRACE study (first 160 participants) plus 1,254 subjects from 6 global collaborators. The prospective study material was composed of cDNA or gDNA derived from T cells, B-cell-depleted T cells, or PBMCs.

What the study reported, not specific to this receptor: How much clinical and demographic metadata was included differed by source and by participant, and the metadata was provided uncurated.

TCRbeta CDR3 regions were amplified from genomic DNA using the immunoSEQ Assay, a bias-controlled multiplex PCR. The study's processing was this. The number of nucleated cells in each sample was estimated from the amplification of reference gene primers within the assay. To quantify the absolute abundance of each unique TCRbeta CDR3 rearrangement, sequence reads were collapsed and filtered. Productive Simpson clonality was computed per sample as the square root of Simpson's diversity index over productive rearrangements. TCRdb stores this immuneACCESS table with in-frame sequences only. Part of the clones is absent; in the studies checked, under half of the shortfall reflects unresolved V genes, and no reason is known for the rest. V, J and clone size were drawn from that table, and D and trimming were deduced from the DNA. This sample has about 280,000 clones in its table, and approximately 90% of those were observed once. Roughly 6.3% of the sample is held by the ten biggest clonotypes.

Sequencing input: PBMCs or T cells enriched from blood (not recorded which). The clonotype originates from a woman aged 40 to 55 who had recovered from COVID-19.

The DNA sequence is TGTGCCAGCAGTGTTAGCGGGAGCTCCTATAATTCACCCCTCCACTTT. This encodes CASSVSGSSYNSPLHF. The chain is encoded by TRBV2 joined to TRBJ1-6, with the D segment identity uncertain. The germline ends are 10 bases apart after V is trimmed by 4 bases and J by 0 bases. From its cysteine to its phenylalanine, the CDR3 spans 16 amino acids. Just CDR3 DNA is preserved here, 48 bases in frame from base 1. CDR1 SNHLY and CDR2 FYNNEI were looked up in the germline V gene.